Following are 8 T cell receptor beta chains from one sample sequenced in a study of blood T cell repertoires in COVID-19. Data came from immunoSEQ multiplex PCR; TCRdb stores just in-frame clones and leaves some out. The table shows about 290,000 clones, with about nine tenths occurring only once. The sample consisted of peripheral blood. The receptor set was obtained from a woman aged 25 to 45 with COVID-19, enrolled during active disease.

The chain couples TRBV24-1 to TRBJ1-2; the D is unclear. CDR1 and CDR2 from the germline V gene are KGHDR and SFDVKD. The ends were cut back, 0 bases at V and 3 bases at J, with 10 bases in the middle. The CDR3 length is 15 residues. The CDR3 DNA is TGTGCCACCAGTGATTTGTTAGGCGGGGACTATGGCTACACCTTC. Protein sequence: CATSDLLGGDYGYTF.

The rearrangement uses TRBV5-4 and TRBJ2-3; D is unclear. This CDR3 has 15 residues. Germline-derived CDR1 and CDR2 are SGHNT and YYREEE (reference sequence). Trimming stripped 0 bases from V and 4 bases from J, with 12 bases between. The CDR3 sequence: CASSLDLVFPDTQYF. CDR3 sequence (DNA): TGTGCCAGCAGCTTGGATCTAGTCTTCCCAGATACGCAGTATTTT. Full variable domain (remainder filled in from reference TRBV5-4 and TRBJ2-3): ETGVTQSPTHLIKTRGQQVTLRCSSQSGHNTVSWYQQALGQGPQFIFQYYREEENGRGNFPPRFSGLQFPNYSSELNVNALELDDSALYLCASSLDLVFPDTQYFGPGTRLTVL.

This sequence joins TRBV19 and TRBJ1-1, with 10 bases that match TRBD1. V shed 5 bases and J 4 bases; nucleotides not matched to a gene: 10. This CDR3 has 16 amino acids. CDR1 LNHDA and CDR2 SQIVND come from the germline V gene (reference sequence). Here the CDR3 DNA reads TGTGCCAGTAGTCCGTGGGACAGGGGTTTGGGCACTGAAGCTTTCTTT. Translated, it gives CASSPWDRGLGTEAFF.

The CDR3 DNA is TGTGCCAGCAGCTTGGTGACGTACGGTAGCCATACCTCTGGAAACACCATATATTTT. Amino acids: CASSLVTYGSHTSGNTIYF. The V gene is TRBV5-7, the J gene TRBJ1-3; D gene ambiguous. TRBV5-7 is given ORF status, its function remaining uncertain. The CDR3 extends over 19 amino acids. The V gene lost 0 bases and the J gene lost 0 bases, with 19 bases spanning the gap.

The V gene is TRBV19, the J gene TRBJ2-7; 9 bases are shared with TRBD1. Germline loops: CDR1 LNHDA, CDR2 SQIVND (reference sequence). V gave up 6 bases and J gave up 5 bases; unmatched junction bases: 11. There are 15 residues in the CDR3. CDR3 DNA: TGTGCCAGTAGGGGCCGGGGACAGGGTACAGACGAGCAGTACTTC. This gives the protein CASRGRGQGTDEQYF.

Comment on this clone: This specimen includes other DNA sequences encoding the same CDR3. The rearrangement uses TRBV28 and TRBJ2-7; D perhaps matches TRBD2 (5 bases). The CDR3 is 15 amino acids. Germline V gene data show CDR1 as MDHEN and CDR2 as SYDVKM. Trimming removed 4 bases from V and 0 bases from J, with 13 bases in between. The DNA of the CDR3 is TGTGCCAGCAGTTACCGCGGGTTTAGCTCCTACGAGCAGTACTTC. Amino acid sequence: CASSYRGFSSYEQYF. Complete variable domain (other parts from reference TRBV28 and TRBJ2-7): DVKVTQSSRYLVKRTGEKVFLECVQDMDHENMFWYRQDPGLGLRLIYFSYDVKMKEKGDIPEGYSVSREKKERFSLILESASTNQTSMYLCASSYRGFSSYEQYFGPGTRLTVT.

This chain uses TRBV6-2 or TRBV6-3 with TRBJ2-2; the D gene is possibly TRBD1 (6 bases). Germline V gives CDR1 MNHEY, CDR2 SVGEGT. Trimming took 6 bases from V and 7 from J, leaving 15 bases between them. CDR3 length equals 14 residues. The CDR3 DNA is TGTGCCAGCAGCCCGGCAGGGGCGGTCGGGGAGCTGTTTTTT. It translates to CASSPAGAVGELFF.

The chain joins TRBV19 to TRBJ1-6; no firm D call. Germline CDR1 is LNHDA and CDR2 is SQIVND (reference sequence). Trimming cost V 8 bases and J 0 bases, with 11 bases left between them. The length of the CDR3 is 15 residues. The chain's CDR3 is CASSSPSSYNSPLHF. CDR3 sequence (DNA): TGTGCCAGTTCGTCCCCGAGCTCCTATAATTCACCCCTCCACTTT.